Listed here are 32 T cell receptor beta chains from one sample, sequenced in a study of metastatic and nonmetastatic thyroid tumors. Patients underwent thyroid surgery, and none had received any treatment before it. TCRdb reanalyzed the PCR reads with MiXCR. Of 35,000 to 55,000 clones listed, less than 3.5% are singletons. Sequenced input: blood. These receptors originate from a female donor with papillary thyroid cancer or a benign thyroid nodule (not recorded which). Some clones in this sample may be carry-over from other donors' samples.

The rearrangement links TRBV10-2 to TRBJ2-1; D might be TRBD2 (6 bases). V lost 10 bases, J lost 7 bases, and 17 bases lay in between. CDR3 length: 13 amino acids. Germline CDR1 is WSHSY and CDR2 is SAAADI. This chain's CDR3 is CATGRGTSNEQFF. Here the CDR3 DNA reads TGCGCCACCGGTCGGGGGACGTCGAATGAGCAGTTCTTC.

This clone was picked up many times. The chain links TRBV28 to TRBJ2-3, with D unresolved. CDR3 length: 11 amino acids. V dropped 6 bases and J dropped 5 bases, with 6 bases sitting between them. Germline-derived CDR1 and CDR2 are MDHEN and SYDVKM. The CDR3 nucleotides are TGTGCCAGCAGCTACAGAGATACGCAGTATTTT. This sequence encodes CASSYRDTQYF.

The sample holds many counts of this clone. The sample contains more than one DNA sequence encoding this CDR3. J is TRBJ2-1 and V is TRBV5-1; 9 bases agree with TRBD2. This CDR3 is built from 16 residues. With 1 base clipped from V and 5 bases from J, the junction kept 7 bases outside the gene matches. From germline, CDR1 is SGHRS and CDR2 YFSETQ. The CDR3 here is CASSLRVAGAHNEQFF. CDR3 coding DNA: TGCGCCAGCAGCTTGAGGGTAGCGGGAGCTCACAATGAGCAGTTCTTC.

This clone was seen many times. The V and J genes are TRBV4-1 and TRBJ2-6; D possibly corresponds to TRBD2 (6 bases). Trimming took off 0 bases at V and 3 bases at J, with 9 bases between the two ends. Germline V gene sequence: CDR1 MGHRA, CDR2 YSYEKL. The CDR3 loop spans 16 amino acids. The CDR3 reads CASSQDGGNGANVLTF. The CDR3 nucleotides are TGCGCCAGCAGCCAAGATGGCGGGAATGGGGCCAACGTCCTGACTTTC.

This clone was seen repeatedly, ten times or more. J is TRBJ2-3 and V is TRBV4-1, with a tentative D call TRBD1 (6 bases). CDR3 size: 15 residues. Trimming took off 2 bases at V and 6 bases at J, with 15 bases between the two ends. Per germline, CDR1 MGHRA and CDR2 YSYEKL. DNA of the CDR3: TGCGCCAGCAGCCAATCCGGGACACTCGCGGATACGCAGTATTTT. This encodes CASSQSGTLADTQYF.

This clone appeared many times. This rearrangement joins TRBV6-1 to TRBJ2-1; no firm D call. V gave up 5 bases and J gave up 7 bases, with 15 bases separating them. This CDR3 contains 14 residues. CDR1 is MNHNS and CDR2 is SASEGT in the germline V gene. CDR3 amino acids: CASSSRTFVNEQFF. In nucleotides, the CDR3 is TGTGCCAGCAGTTCCCGAACCTTTGTTAATGAGCAGTTCTTC.

By share, this clone counts as medium-sized. The CDR3 DNA reads as TGCGCCAGCAGCTCAGGATACAGCAACTATGGCTACACCTTC. Translating gives CASSSGYSNYGYTF. The chain is built from TRBV5-1 and TRBJ1-2; the D is unclear. CDR1 is SGHRS and CDR2 is YFSETQ in the germline V gene. The germline V and J ends were trimmed by 3 bases and 2 bases, with 11 bases remaining between them. This CDR3 is 14 amino acids long.

This clone was seen ten or more times. J is TRBJ1-3 and V is TRBV7-2; tentatively, D is TRBD1 (5 bases). CDR1 is SGHTA and CDR2 is FQGNSA in the germline V gene. V was trimmed by 3 bases and J by 4 bases, leaving 16 bases between them. The CDR3 is made up of 16 amino acids. The CDR3 protein is CASSLGLVGAGNTIYF. CDR3 DNA: TGTGCCAGCAGCTTGGGGTTGGTAGGGGCCGGAAACACCATATATTTT.

This clone has ten or more counts. The chain joins TRBV6-1 to TRBJ2-2; no firm D call. Trimming stripped 8 bases from V and 4 bases from J, with 14 bases between. The germline V gene encodes CDR1 MNHNS and CDR2 SASEGT. This CDR3 contains 14 residues. The CDR3 DNA sequence: TGTGCCAGCGTTTCCAGTTGGGGCACCGGGGAGCTGTTTTTT. It translates to CASVSSWGTGELFF.

As to this clone: Just one base apart from a much larger clone, this may be a read error. This sequence joins TRBV28 and TRBJ1-1, with D tentatively TRBD1 (5 bases). CDR1 is MDHEN and CDR2 is SYDVKM in the germline V gene. The CDR3 totals 13 residues. The V gene lost 4 bases and the J gene lost 11 bases, with 17 bases spanning the gap. The CDR3 DNA reads TGTGCCAGCAGTTCGGACACATACAATGAGGCTTTCTTT. This encodes CASSSDTYNEAFF.

This clone came up many times. The gene calls are TRBV10-3 and TRBJ2-7; tentative D call: TRBD1 (6 bases). Per the germline V gene, CDR1 is ENHRY and CDR2 is SYGVKD. Trimming shortened V by 11 bases and J by 6 bases, and 17 bases separated the two germline ends. The CDR3 is 12 residues long. CDR3 amino acids: CASNGPGAEQYF. The CDR3 region has the DNA TGTGCCTCGAATGGGCCAGGGGCCGAGCAGTACTTC.

On this clone: The same CDR3 also results from other DNA sequences found in this sample. V usage is TRBV6-1 and J usage is TRBJ2-3; 12 bases align to TRBD2. CDR1 and CDR2 (germline): MNHNS, SASEGT. This CDR3 spans 15 amino acids. Germline trimming cut 5 bases from V and 3 bases from J; bases unmatched to any gene: 3. In nucleotides, the CDR3 is TGTGCCAGCAGTTGGCTAGCGGGAGGGACAGATACGCAGTATTTT. Translated, it gives CASSWLAGGTDTQYF.

Notes on this clone: This sample includes further DNA sequences coding for the same CDR3. The genes are TRBV7-9 and TRBJ1-1, with unresolved D. CDR1 and CDR2 (germline): SEHNR, FQNEAQ (reference sequence). V was shortened by 5 bases and J by 3 bases, with 10 bases between the two germline ends. The CDR3 covers 13 residues. Written as DNA, the CDR3 is TGTGCCAGCAGCCCTGGACGGTACACTGAAGCTTTCTTT. This encodes CASSPGRYTEAFF.

This clone was picked up a small number of times. V gene TRBV6-1 combines with J gene TRBJ2-1, with D unresolved. This CDR3 has 13 residues. V shed 7 bases and J shed 6 bases, with 13 bases lying between them. Germline V lookup: CDR1 MNHNS, CDR2 SASEGT. The CDR3 bases are TGTGCCAGCAACTTCCTCCTAGGCAATGAGCAGTTCTTC. Its translation: CASNFLLGNEQFF.

This clone was counted many times. The chain links TRBV3-1 to TRBJ1-1; D is unclear. Germline V CDR1 and CDR2: LGHDT, YNNKEL (reference sequence). This CDR3 is 15 amino acids long. V lost 1 base to trimming and J lost 0 bases, with 9 bases between them. The CDR3 region has the DNA TGTGCCAGCAGCCAAGTTCTGGGGATGAACACTGAAGCTTTCTTT. Translated, it gives CASSQVLGMNTEAFF.

This clone showed up many times. V and J are TRBV12-3 or TRBV12-4 and TRBJ2-1; D is perhaps TRBD1 (6 bases). This CDR3 region has 15 residues. V was clipped by 7 bases and J by 2 bases, with 15 bases between them. DNA for the CDR3: TGTGCCAGCACCCCCGGACAGATCCCCTACAATGAGCAGTTCTTC. Translation: CASTPGQIPYNEQFF.

This clone was seen at least ten times. The chain uses TRBV3-1 and TRBJ2-3, with 9 nucleotides matching TRBD2. The V gene's germline CDR1 is LGHDT and CDR2 YNNKEL (reference sequence). The V and J ends lost 4 bases and 6 bases, in that order; junction bases with no gene match: 5. This CDR3 region has 14 residues. CDR3 in amino acids: CASSRSGRIDTQYF. In DNA, the CDR3 is TGTGCCAGCAGCCGAAGCGGGAGGATCGATACGCAGTATTTT.

This clone was seen a handful of times. The V gene is TRBV19, the J gene TRBJ2-1; D gene unclear. Germline V CDR1 and CDR2: LNHDA, SQIVND (reference sequence). The CDR3 loop spans 16 amino acids. V gave up 3 bases and J gave up 6 bases, with 18 bases separating them. The CDR3 DNA reads as TGTGCCAGTAGTATTGTCGGGCTTTTTCTGCCCAATGAGCAGTTCTTC. Translation: CASSIVGLFLPNEQFF.

Concerning this clone: A much larger clonotype is one base distant, so this may be a read error. The chain joins TRBV19 to TRBJ2-2; tentatively, D is TRBD2 (5 bases). The CDR3 length is 13 residues. The ends were cut back, 2 bases at V and 6 bases at J, with 7 bases in the middle. CDR1 and CDR2 (germline): LNHDA, SQIVND (reference sequence). The CDR3 DNA reads TGTGCCAGTAGTATATTGGGAGCCGGGGAGCTGTTTTTT. Translating gives CASSILGAGELFF.

This clone came up a few times. The J gene is TRBJ2-3, the V gene TRBV12-3 or TRBV12-4; D is possibly TRBD2 (6 bases). With 7 bases removed from V and 1 base from J, the gap between germline ends came to 15 bases. This CDR3 region has 15 residues. Written as DNA, the CDR3 is TGTGCCAGCACCCGACTAGTTGTTGGCACAGATACGCAGTATTTT. Protein product: CASTRLVVGTDTQYF.

In this sample, this clone turned up a few times. V gene TRBV5-6 combines with J gene TRBJ2-4; tentative D call: TRBD2 (5 bases). V lost 3 bases and J 0 bases, leaving 13 bases between the germline ends. CDR1 and CDR2 (germline): SGHDT, YYEEEE. CDR3 length equals 16 residues. For the CDR3, the DNA is TGTGCCAGCAGCTCTCTCGGGGTTGAAGCCAAAAACATTCAGTACTTC. Protein: CASSSLGVEAKNIQYF.

In its sample, this clone is large. The chain recombines TRBV7-3 with TRBJ1-5; perhaps TRBD1 as D (5 bases). Germline V gene data show CDR1 as SGHTA and CDR2 as FQGTGA. The CDR3 spans 15 residues. Deletions cut 5 bases from V and 6 bases from J, with 17 bases between. The CDR3 DNA follows: TGTGCCAGCAGCCGACTTGGGGCCAGGGTTCAGCCCCAGCATTTT. Its protein product is CASSRLGARVQPQHF.

The sample holds many counts of this clone. The chain combines TRBV2 with TRBJ2-2; 11 bases fit TRBD2. CDR3 length: 18 residues. V was clipped by 5 bases and J by 4 bases; unmatched bases: 12. The germline gives CDR1 SNHLY, CDR2 FYNNEI. In nucleotides, the CDR3 is TGTGCCAGCAGTAGAACTAGGACCGGGACTAGCGGCACCGGGGAGCTGTTTTTT. Translated, it gives CASSRTRTGTSGTGELFF.

The chain employs TRBV6-1 and TRBJ2-7; TRBD2 aligns across 11 bases. V lost 3 bases, J lost 6 bases, and 7 bases stayed unmatched. Germline CDR1 and CDR2: MNHNS and SASEGT. CDR3 length: 15 amino acids. CDR3: CASSDSTSGIGEQYF. The CDR3 DNA reads TGTGCCAGCAGTGATTCGACTAGCGGGATAGGCGAGCAGTACTTC.

Relative to its sample, this clone is medium-sized (0.01 to 0.1%). The chain employs TRBV11-3 and TRBJ1-2; possible D gene TRBD1, 5 bases. V lost 0 bases and J 4 bases, leaving 12 bases between the germline ends. CDR1 and CDR2 from the germline V gene are SGHNT and YENEEA. This CDR3 contains 15 residues. CDR3 residues: CASSLDMQGLYGYTF. CDR3 sequence (DNA): TGTGCCAGCAGCTTAGATATGCAGGGACTCTATGGCTACACCTTC.

This clone was seen many times. The chain uses TRBV10-1 and TRBJ2-6; D gene unclear. CDR3 length: 13 amino acids. Germline assignment: CDR1 WNHNN and CDR2 SYGVQD (reference sequence). V lost 5 bases to trimming and J lost 2 bases, with 4 bases between them. The CDR3 here is CASSYPGANVLTF. CDR3 DNA sequence: TGCGCCAGCAGTTACCCTGGGGCCAACGTCCTGACTTTC.

On this clone: Lacking the conserved final phenylalanine or tryptophan, this CDR3 likely reflects a read error. The DNA is omitted, as the CDR3 cannot be located on it reliably, and the CDR3 follows TCRdb's listing. The chain has TRBV7-3 and TRBJ1-2; the table assigns TRBD1, which was not confirmed against the DNA. The length of the CDR3 is 8 amino acids, counting both ends. CDR1 is SGHTA and CDR2 is FQGTGA in the germline V gene. The CDR3 region is CASSFGKP.

The V and J genes are TRBV28 and TRBJ2-3; TRBD2 agrees at 12 bases. V shed 6 bases and J 3 bases; nucleotides not matched to a gene: 10. Germline values: CDR1 MDHEN, CDR2 SYDVKM. The CDR3 covers 17 residues. In nucleotides, the CDR3 is TGTGCCAGCAGCGGACTAGCGGGGACTCAGCTGACAGATACGCAGTATTTT. Translating it yields CASSGLAGTQLTDTQYF. Supplemented by reference TRBV28 and TRBJ2-3, the full variable domain reads DVKVTQSSRYLVKRTGEKVFLECVQDMDHENMFWYRQDPGLGLRLIYFSYDVKMKEKGDIPEGYSVSREKKERFSLILESASTNQTSMYLCASSGLAGTQLTDTQYFGPGTRLTVL.

This clone was counted at least ten times. The rearrangement uses TRBV11-2 and TRBJ2-2; 11 positions match TRBD2. The trim removed 3 bases at V and 7 bases at J, leaving 10 bases unmatched. The CDR3 length is 17 residues. CDR1 and CDR2 from the germline V gene are SGHAT and FQNNGV. The CDR3 protein is CASSFSSSGRFGGELFF. The CDR3, as DNA: TGTGCCAGCAGCTTTTCCTCTAGCGGGAGGTTTGGCGGGGAGCTGTTTTTT.

The V and J genes are TRBV7-2 and TRBJ2-1; a possible D gene is TRBD2 (6 bases). The CDR3 extends over 15 amino acids. Deletions cut 7 bases from V and 0 bases from J, with 13 bases between. CDR1 and CDR2 (germline): SGHTA, FQGNSA. The CDR3 coding sequence is TGTGCCAGCACCTTGGTCGGGAGCTCCTACAATGAGCAGTTCTTC. This gives the protein CASTLVGSSYNEQFF. Filled out from reference TRBV7-2 and TRBJ2-1, the complete variable domain reads GAGVSQSPSNKVTEKGKDVELRCDPISGHTALYWYRQSLGQGLEFLIYFQGNSAPDKSGLPSDRFSAERTGGSVSTLTIQRTQQEDSAVYLCASTLVGSSYNEQFFGPGTRLTVL.

In its sample, this clone was seen a few times. The CDR3 reads CASRASTNYGYTF. The CDR3 DNA sequence: TGTGCCAGCAGGGCGAGTACTAACTATGGCTACACCTTC. The J gene is TRBJ1-2, the V gene TRBV2; D remains ambiguous. This CDR3 region has 13 residues. Germline CDR1 reads SNHLY; CDR2 reads FYNNEI. V was shortened by 6 bases and J by 0 bases, with 8 bases between the two germline ends. Combining the CDR3 with reference TRBV2 and TRBJ1-2 gives the whole variable domain EPEVTQTPSHQVTQMGQEVILRCVPISNHLYFYWYRQILGQKVEFLVSFYNNEISEKSEIFDDQFSVERPDGSNFTLKIRSTKLEDSAMYFCASRASTNYGYTFGSGTRLTVV.

The sample holds many counts of this clone. The J gene is TRBJ1-2, the V gene TRBV5-1, with 7 positions matching TRBD1. Losses at the gene ends were 1 base for V and 4 bases for J; bases not matched to a gene: 7. CDR1 is SGHRS and CDR2 is YFSETQ in the germline V gene. The CDR3 is 15 residues long. CDR3 in DNA: TGCGCCAGCAGCTTGAGGGGGCCGGCCTCCTATGGCTACACCTTC. It translates to CASSLRGPASYGYTF.